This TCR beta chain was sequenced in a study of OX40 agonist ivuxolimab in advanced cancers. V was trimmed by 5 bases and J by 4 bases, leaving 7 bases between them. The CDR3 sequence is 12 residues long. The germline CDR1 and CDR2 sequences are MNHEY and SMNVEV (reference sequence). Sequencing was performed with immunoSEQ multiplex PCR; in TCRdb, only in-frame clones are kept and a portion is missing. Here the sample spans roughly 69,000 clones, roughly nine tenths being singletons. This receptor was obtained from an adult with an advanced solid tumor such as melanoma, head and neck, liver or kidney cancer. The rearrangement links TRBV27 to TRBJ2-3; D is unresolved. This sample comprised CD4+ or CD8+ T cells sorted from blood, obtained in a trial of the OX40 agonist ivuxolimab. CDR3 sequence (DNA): TGTGCCAGCAGTACTCCGCCAGATACGCAGTATTTT. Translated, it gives CASSTPPDTQYF.